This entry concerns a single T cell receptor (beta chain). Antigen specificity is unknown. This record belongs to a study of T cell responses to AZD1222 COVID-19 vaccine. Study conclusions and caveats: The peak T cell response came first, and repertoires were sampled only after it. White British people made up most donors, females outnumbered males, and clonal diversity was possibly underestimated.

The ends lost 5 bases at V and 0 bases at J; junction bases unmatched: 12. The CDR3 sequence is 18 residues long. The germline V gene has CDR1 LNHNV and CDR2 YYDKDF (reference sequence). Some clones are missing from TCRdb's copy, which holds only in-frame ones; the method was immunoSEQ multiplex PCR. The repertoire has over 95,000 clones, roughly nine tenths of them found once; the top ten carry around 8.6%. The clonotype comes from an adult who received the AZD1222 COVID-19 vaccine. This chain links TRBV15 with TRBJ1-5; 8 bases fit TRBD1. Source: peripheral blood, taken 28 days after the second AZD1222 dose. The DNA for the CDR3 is TGTGCCACCAGCGGACTGACAGGGGCAGGGTATAGCAATCAGCCCCAGCATTTT. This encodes CATSGLTGAGYSNQPQHF.